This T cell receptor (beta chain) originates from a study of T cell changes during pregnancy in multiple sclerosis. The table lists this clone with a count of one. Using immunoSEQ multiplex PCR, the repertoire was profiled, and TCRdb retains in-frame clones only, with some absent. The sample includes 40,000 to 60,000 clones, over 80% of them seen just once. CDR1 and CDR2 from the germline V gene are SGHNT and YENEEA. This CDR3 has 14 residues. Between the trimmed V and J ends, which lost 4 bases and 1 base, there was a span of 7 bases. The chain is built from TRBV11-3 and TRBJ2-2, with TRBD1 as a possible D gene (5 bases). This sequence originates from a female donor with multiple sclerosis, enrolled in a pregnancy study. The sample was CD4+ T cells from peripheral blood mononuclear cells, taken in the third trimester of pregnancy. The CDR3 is CASSYTGNTGELFF. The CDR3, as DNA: TGTGCCAGCAGCTACACAGGGAACACCGGGGAGCTGTTTTTT.